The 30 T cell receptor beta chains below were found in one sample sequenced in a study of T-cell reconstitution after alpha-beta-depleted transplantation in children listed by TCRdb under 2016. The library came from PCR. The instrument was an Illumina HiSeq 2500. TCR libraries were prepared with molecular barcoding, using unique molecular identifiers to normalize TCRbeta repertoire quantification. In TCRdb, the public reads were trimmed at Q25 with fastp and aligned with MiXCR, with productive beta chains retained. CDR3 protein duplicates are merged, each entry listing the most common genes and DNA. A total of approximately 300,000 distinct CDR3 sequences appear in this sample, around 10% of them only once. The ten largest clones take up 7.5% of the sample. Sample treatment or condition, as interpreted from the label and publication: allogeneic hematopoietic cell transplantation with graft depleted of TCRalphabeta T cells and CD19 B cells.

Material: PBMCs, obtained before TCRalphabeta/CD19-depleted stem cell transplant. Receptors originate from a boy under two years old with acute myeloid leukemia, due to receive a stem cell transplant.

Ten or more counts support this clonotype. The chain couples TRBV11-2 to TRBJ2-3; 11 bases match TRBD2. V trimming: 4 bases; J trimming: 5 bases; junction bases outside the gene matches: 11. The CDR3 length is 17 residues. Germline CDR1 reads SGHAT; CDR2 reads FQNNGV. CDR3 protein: CASSSVLAGGRGDTQYF. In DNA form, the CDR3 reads TGTGCCAGCAGCTCGGTTCTAGCGGGGGGCCGGGGAGATACGCAGTATTTT. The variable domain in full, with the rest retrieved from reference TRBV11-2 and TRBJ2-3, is EAGVAQSPRYKIIEKRQSVAFWCNPISGHATLYWYQQILGQGPKLLIQFQNNGVVDDSQLPKDRFSAERLKGVDSTLKIQPAKLEDSAVYLCASSSVLAGGRGDTQYFGPGTRLTVL.

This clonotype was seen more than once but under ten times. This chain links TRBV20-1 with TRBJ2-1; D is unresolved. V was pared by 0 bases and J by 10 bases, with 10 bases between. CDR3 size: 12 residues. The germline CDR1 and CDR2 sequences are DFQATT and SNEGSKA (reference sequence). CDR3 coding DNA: TGCAGTGCTAGAGATTTTCCACAGGAGCAGTTCTTC. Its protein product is CSARDFPQEQFF.

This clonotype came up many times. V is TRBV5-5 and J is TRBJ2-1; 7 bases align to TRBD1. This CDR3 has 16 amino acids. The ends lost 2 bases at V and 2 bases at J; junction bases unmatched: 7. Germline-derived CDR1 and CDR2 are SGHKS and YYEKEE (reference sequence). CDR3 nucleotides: TGTGCCAGCAGCTTCCCCGGGACAGTTGCCTACAATGAGCAGTTCTTC. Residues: CASSFPGTVAYNEQFF.

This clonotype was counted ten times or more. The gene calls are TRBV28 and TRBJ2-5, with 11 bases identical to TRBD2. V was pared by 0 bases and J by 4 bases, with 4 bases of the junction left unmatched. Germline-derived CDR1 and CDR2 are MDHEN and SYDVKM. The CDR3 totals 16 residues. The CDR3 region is CASSLWGLAGGETQYF. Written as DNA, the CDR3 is TGTGCCAGCAGTTTATGGGGGCTAGCGGGGGGAGAGACCCAGTACTTC.

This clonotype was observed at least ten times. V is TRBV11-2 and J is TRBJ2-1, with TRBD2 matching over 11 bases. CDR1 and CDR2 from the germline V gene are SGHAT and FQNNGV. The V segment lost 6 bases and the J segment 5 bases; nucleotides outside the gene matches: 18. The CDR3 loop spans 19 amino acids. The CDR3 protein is CASSKRVSGRAESHNEQFF. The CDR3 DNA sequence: TGTGCCAGCAGTAAAAGGGTTAGCGGGAGGGCCGAGTCACACAATGAGCAGTTCTTC. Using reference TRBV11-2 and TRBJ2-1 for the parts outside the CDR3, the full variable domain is EAGVAQSPRYKIIEKRQSVAFWCNPISGHATLYWYQQILGQGPKLLIQFQNNGVVDDSQLPKDRFSAERLKGVDSTLKIQPAKLEDSAVYLCASSKRVSGRAESHNEQFFGPGTRLTVL.

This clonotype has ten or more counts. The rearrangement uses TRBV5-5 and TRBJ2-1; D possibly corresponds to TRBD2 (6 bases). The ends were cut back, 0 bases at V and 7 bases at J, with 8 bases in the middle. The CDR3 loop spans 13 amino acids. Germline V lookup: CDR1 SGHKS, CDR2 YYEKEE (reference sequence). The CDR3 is CASSLASENEQFF. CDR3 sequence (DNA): TGTGCCAGCAGCTTGGCTAGCGAAAATGAGCAGTTCTTC.

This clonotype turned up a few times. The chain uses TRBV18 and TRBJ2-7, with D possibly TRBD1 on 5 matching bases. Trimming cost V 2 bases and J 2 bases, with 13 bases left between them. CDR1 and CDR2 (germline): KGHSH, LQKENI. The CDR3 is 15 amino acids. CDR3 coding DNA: TGTGCCAGCTCACCAGTTCCGGACATTGCCTACGAGCAGTACTTC. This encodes CASSPVPDIAYEQYF.

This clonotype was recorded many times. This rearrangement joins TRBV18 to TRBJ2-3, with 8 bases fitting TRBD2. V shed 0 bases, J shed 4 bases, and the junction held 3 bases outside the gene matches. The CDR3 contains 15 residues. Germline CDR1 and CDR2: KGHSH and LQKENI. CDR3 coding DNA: TGTGCCAGCTCACCACCTAGCGGGGTCGCAGATACGCAGTATTTT. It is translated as CASSPPSGVADTQYF. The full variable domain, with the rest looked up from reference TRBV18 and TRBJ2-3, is NAGVMQNPRHLVRRRGQEARLRCSPMKGHSHVYWYRQLPEEGLKFMVYLQKENIIDESGMPKERFSAEFPKEGPSILRIQQVVRGDSAAYFCASSPPSGVADTQYFGPGTRLTVL.

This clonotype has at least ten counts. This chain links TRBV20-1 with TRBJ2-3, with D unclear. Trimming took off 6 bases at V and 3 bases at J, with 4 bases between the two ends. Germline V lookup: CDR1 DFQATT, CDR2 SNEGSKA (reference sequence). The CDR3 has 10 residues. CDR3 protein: CSALTDTQYF. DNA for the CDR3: TGCAGTGCCCTAACAGATACGCAGTATTTT.

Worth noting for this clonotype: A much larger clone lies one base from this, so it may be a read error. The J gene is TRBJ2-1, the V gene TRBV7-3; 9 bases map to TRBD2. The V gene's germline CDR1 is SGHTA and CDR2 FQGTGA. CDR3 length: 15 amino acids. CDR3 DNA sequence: TGTGCCATCAGCTCAGCGGGGGGCTCCCCCAATGAGCAGTTCTTC. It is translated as CAISSAGGSPNEQFF.

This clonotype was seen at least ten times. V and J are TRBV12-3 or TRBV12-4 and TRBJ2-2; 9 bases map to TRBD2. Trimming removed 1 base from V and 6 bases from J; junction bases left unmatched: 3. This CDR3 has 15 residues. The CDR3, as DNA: TGTGCCAGCAGTTTAGTAGCGGGAGACGCCGGGGAGCTGTTTTTT. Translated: CASSLVAGDAGELFF.

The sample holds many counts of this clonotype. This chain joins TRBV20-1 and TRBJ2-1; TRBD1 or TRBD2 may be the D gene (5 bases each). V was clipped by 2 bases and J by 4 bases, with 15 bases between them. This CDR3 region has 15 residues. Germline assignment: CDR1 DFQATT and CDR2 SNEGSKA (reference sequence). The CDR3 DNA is TGCAGTGCTAGATGGAGCACCGGGGCTTACAATGAGCAGTTCTTC. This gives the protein CSARWSTGAYNEQFF.

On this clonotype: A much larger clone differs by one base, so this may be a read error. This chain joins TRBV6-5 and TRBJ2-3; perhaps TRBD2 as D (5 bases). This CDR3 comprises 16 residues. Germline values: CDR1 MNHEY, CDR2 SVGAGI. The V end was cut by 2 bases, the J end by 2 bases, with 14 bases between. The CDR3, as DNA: TGTGCCAGCAGTTACCTTAGAGCGGAGATCACAGATACGCAGTATTTT. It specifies CASSYLRAEITDTQYF.

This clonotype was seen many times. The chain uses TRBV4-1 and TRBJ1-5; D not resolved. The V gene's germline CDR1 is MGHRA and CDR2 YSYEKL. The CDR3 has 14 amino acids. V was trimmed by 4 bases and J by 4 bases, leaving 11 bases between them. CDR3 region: CASSLRTGNQPQHF. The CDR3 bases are TGCGCCAGCAGCCTTAGGACGGGGAATCAGCCCCAGCATTTT.

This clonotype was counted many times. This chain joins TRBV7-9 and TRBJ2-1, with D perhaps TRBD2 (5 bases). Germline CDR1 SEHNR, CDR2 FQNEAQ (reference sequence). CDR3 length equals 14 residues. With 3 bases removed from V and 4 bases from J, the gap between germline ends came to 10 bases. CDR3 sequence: CASSFPGIYNEQFF. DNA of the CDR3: TGTGCCAGCAGCTTCCCGGGGATTTACAATGAGCAGTTCTTC.

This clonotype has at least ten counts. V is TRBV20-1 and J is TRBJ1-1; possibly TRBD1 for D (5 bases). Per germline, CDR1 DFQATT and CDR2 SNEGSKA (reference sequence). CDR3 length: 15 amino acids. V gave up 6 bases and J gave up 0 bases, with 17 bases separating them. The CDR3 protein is CSAVNRDAMNTEAFF. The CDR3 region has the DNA TGCAGTGCCGTAAACCGGGACGCCATGAACACTGAAGCTTTCTTT.

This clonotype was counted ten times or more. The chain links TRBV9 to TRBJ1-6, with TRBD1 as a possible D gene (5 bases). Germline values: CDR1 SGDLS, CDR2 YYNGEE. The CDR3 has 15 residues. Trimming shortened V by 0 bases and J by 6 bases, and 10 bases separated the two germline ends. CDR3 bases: TGTGCCAGCAGCGTAGCTGGGGCGGGTAATTCACCCCTCCACTTT. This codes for CASSVAGAGNSPLHF. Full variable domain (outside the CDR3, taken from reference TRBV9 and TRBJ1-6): DSGVTQTPKHLITATGQRVTLRCSPRSGDLSVYWYQQSLDQGLQFLIQYYNGEERAKGNILERFSAQQFPDLHSELNLSSLELGDSALYFCASSVAGAGNSPLHFGNGTRLTVT.

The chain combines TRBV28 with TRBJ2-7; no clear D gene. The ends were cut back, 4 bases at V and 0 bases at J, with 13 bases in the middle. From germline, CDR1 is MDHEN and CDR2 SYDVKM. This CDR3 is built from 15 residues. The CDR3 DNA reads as TGTGCCAGCAGTTCACTTGGGCTAGTCTCCTACGAGCAGTACTTC. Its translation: CASSSLGLVSYEQYF.

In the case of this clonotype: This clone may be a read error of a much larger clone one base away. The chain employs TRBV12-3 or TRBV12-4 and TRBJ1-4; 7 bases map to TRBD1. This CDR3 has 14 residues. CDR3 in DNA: TGTGCCAGCAGCTTTGGAGGGGGCCGGGAAACACTGTTTTTT. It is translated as CASSFGGGRETLFF.

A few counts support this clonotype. The CDR3 nucleotides read TGTGCCAGCAGCCCCGAGCGGGAGGCGCCTTCCTACGAGCAGTACTTC. Its translation is CASSPEREAPSYEQYF. V is TRBV7-9 and J is TRBJ2-7, with 9 bases matching TRBD2. The junction had 9 bases not matched to a gene; V was cut back by 5 bases and J by 1 base. Germline assignment: CDR1 SEHNR and CDR2 FQNEAQ (reference sequence). CDR3 length equals 16 residues.

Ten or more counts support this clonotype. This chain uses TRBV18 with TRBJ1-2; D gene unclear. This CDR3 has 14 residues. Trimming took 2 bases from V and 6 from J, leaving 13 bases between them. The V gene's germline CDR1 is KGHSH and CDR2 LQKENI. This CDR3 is CASSPTGPNDGYTF. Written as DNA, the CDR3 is TGTGCCAGCTCACCAACCGGGCCCAACGATGGCTACACCTTC.

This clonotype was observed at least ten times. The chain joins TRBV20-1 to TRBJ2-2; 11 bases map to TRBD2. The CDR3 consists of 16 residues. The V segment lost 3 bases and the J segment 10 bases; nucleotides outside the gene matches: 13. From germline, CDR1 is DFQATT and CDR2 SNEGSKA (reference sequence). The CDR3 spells CSASPRLVAGGKELFF. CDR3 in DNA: TGCAGTGCTAGTCCCCGCTTGGTAGCGGGGGGGAAGGAGCTGTTTTTT.

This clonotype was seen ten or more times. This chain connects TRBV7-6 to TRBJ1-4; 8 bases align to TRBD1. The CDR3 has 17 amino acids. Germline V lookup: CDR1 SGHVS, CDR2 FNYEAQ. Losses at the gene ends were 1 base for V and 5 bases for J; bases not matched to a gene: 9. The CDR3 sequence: CASSLGRHRDRNEKLFF. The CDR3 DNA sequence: TGTGCCAGCAGCTTAGGTAGACACCGGGACAGGAATGAAAAACTGTTTTTT.

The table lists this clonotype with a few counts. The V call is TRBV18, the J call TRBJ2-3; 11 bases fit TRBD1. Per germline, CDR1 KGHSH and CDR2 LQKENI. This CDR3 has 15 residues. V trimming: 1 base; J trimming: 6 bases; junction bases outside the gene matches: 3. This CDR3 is CASSPLGQGEDTQYF. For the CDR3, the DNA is TGTGCCAGCTCACCACTGGGACAGGGGGAGGATACGCAGTATTTT.

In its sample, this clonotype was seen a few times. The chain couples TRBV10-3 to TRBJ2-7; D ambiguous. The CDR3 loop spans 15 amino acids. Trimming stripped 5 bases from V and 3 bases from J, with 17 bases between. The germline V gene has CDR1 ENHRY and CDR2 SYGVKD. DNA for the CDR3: TGTGCCATCAGTCAAGGCTCGCGCTACCTCTACGAGCAGTACTTC. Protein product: CAISQGSRYLYEQYF.

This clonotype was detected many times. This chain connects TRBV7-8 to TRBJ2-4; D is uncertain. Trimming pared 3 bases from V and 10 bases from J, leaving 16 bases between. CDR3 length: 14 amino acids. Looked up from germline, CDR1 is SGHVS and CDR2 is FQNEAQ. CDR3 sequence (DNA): TGTGCCAGCAGCTTCCAACCTCTGCCCGGTATTCAGTACTTC. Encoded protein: CASSFQPLPGIQYF.

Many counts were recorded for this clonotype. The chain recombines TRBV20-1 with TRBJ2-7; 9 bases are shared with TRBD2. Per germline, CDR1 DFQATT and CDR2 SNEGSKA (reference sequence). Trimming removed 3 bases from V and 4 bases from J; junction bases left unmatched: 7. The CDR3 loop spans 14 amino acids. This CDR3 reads CSASMTSGPYEQYF. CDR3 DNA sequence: TGCAGTGCTAGTATGACTAGCGGACCTTACGAGCAGTACTTC.

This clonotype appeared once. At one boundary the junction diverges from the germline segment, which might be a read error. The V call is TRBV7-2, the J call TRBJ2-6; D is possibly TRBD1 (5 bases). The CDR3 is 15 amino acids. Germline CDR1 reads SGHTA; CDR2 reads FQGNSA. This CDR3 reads CASRPYRTGANVPTF. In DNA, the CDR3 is TGTGCCAGCAGACCTTACAGAACTGGGGCCAACGTCCCGACTTTC.

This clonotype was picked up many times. The CDR3 DNA sequence: TGCAGCGTTCTGACAGGGTATGAGCAGTTCTTC. Protein product: CSVLTGYEQFF. This chain joins TRBV29-1 and TRBJ2-1; 7 nucleotides line up with TRBD1. V lost 5 bases to trimming and J lost 8 bases; unmatched junction nucleotides: 3. Germline-derived CDR1 and CDR2 are SQVTM and ANQGSEA. The CDR3 extends over 11 amino acids.

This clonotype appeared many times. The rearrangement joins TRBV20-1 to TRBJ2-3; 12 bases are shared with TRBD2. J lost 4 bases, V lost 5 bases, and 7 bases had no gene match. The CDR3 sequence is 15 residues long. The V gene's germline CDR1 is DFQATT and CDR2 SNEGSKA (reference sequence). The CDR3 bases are TGCAGTGCTCCCGAGACTAGCGGGAGATCAGATACGCAGTATTTT. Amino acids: CSAPETSGRSDTQYF.